The 29 T cell receptor beta chains below come from one sample, sequenced in a study of T cell clones after liver transplantation. The table came from immunoSEQ multiplex PCR; TCRdb's copy has only in-frame clones and leaves some out. The repertoire includes tens of thousands of clones, roughly 92% of them detected once, and approximately 0.96% sits in the top ten. The source material was CD4+ T cells from blood, sampled around 25 months after liver transplant. The receptors were gathered from a human patient who received a liver transplant. Some of the T cells may derive from the graft donor.

The genes are TRBV19 and TRBJ1-1, with TRBD1 as a possible D gene (5 bases). The CDR3 length is 13 residues. V was clipped by 9 bases and J by 3 bases, with 14 bases between them. Germline CDR1 and CDR2: LNHDA and SQIVND (reference sequence). The CDR3 reads CASTEDSYTEAFF. Written as DNA, the CDR3 is TGTGCCAGCACTGAAGACAGTTACACTGAAGCTTTCTTT.

V is TRBV5-5 and J is TRBJ2-2; weak D call: TRBD2 (5 bases). This CDR3 has 13 residues. Trimming stripped 6 bases from V and 6 bases from J, with 12 bases between. Germline V lookup: CDR1 SGHKS, CDR2 YYEKEE (reference sequence). CDR3 residues: CASTLGVAGELFF. CDR3 DNA sequence: TGTGCCAGCACTCTCGGGGTAGCCGGGGAGCTGTTTTTT.

The V call is TRBV5-8, the J call TRBJ2-7, with D uncertain. The V and J ends lost 2 bases and 7 bases respectively, with 16 bases between them. This CDR3 is built from 14 residues. Looked up from germline, CDR1 is SGHTS and CDR2 is YDEGEE. In DNA, the CDR3 is TGTGCCAGCAGCTTAGGCCCCCCGGCAGCTGAGCAGTACTTC. It is translated as CASSLGPPAAEQYF.

The chain carries TRBV5-5 and TRBJ2-7; no definite D call. CDR3 length: 14 residues. Trimming shortened V by 2 bases and J by 2 bases, and 11 bases separated the two germline ends. From germline, CDR1 is SGHKS and CDR2 YYEKEE (reference sequence). The CDR3 coding sequence is TGTGCCAGCAGCTTAGTTAGCCCACCCTACGAGCAGTACTTC. Encoded protein: CASSLVSPPYEQYF.

The gene calls are TRBV29-1 and TRBJ2-5; possible D gene TRBD1, 6 bases. The germline CDR1 and CDR2 sequences are SQVTM and ANQGSEA. There are 14 residues in the CDR3. Between the trimmed V and J ends, which lost 4 bases and 4 bases, there was a span of 16 bases. The CDR3 DNA reads TGCAGCGTTGTAACAGGGATGGTTAGAGAGACCCAGTACTTC. It is translated as CSVVTGMVRETQYF.

This rearrangement joins TRBV29-1 to TRBJ2-7; 9 bases map to TRBD2. Per the germline V gene, CDR1 is SQVTM and CDR2 is ANQGSEA. The CDR3 is 14 amino acids. The CDR3 reads CNTRGGALEYEQYF. CDR3 nucleotides: TGCAATACCCGCGGGGGGGCTCTGGAATACGAGCAGTACTTC.

The chain carries TRBV29-1 and TRBJ2-3; 7 bases are a match to TRBD2. Germline V gives CDR1 SQVTM, CDR2 ANQGSEA. This CDR3 has 14 residues. The V and J ends lost 4 bases and 2 bases, in that order; junction bases with no gene match: 6. CDR3: CSVGREDFTDTQYF. For the CDR3, the DNA is TGCAGCGTTGGACGGGAGGATTTCACAGATACGCAGTATTTT.

This chain joins TRBV2 and TRBJ1-2; tentatively, D is TRBD1 (5 bases). Per germline, CDR1 SNHLY and CDR2 FYNNEI. The length of the CDR3 is 12 residues. The ends were cut back, 6 bases at V and 8 bases at J, with 13 bases in the middle. This chain's CDR3 is CASRQESRGYTF. CDR3 bases: TGTGCCAGCAGACAGGAATCGAGGGGCTACACCTTC.

V usage is TRBV7-9 and J usage is TRBJ2-1; 11 nucleotides match TRBD2. Germline values: CDR1 SEHNR, CDR2 FQNEAQ (reference sequence). The V and J ends lost 0 bases and 6 bases, in that order; junction bases with no gene match: 1. The CDR3 consists of 15 residues. CDR3 nucleotides: TGTGCCAGCAGCTTAGCGACTAGCGGGGTCAATGAGCAGTTCTTC. Protein: CASSLATSGVNEQFF.

The chain combines TRBV6-5 with TRBJ1-2; TRBD1 agrees at 7 bases. The CDR3 is 15 residues long. CDR1 and CDR2 (germline): MNHEY, SVGAGI. Losses at the gene ends were 6 bases for V and 7 bases for J; bases not matched to a gene: 14. The chain's CDR3 is CASSYQVRHRGGYTF. For the CDR3, the DNA is TGTGCCAGCAGCTACCAAGTGAGACACAGGGGTGGCTACACCTTC.

This clone appeared once. This rearrangement joins TRBV28 to TRBJ2-5; either TRBD1 or TRBD2 may fit D (5 bases each). The V end lost 10 bases, the J end lost 2 bases, and 11 bases lay between the germline ends. The germline V gene has CDR1 MDHEN and CDR2 SYDVKM. This CDR3 is built from 12 residues. DNA of the CDR3: TGTGCCACCGGGACGGTACAAGAGACCCAGTACTTC. This sequence encodes CATGTVQETQYF.

This clone turned up a few times. The chain employs TRBV19 and TRBJ1-2; D uncertain. Trimming took 1 base from V and 8 from J, leaving 14 bases between them. Germline values: CDR1 LNHDA, CDR2 SQIVND (reference sequence). The CDR3 totals 14 residues. This CDR3 is CASSIGGASRGYTF. CDR3 nucleotide sequence: TGTGCCAGTAGTATAGGTGGCGCCTCACGGGGCTACACCTTC.

This clone was recorded a few times. The same CDR3 can be traced to other DNA sequences in this sample. The J gene is TRBJ2-1, the V gene TRBV25-1; 7 bases are a match to TRBD2. Germline V gives CDR1 MGHDK, CDR2 SYGVNS. The CDR3 has 16 residues. The junction had 6 bases not matched to a gene; V was cut back by 2 bases and J by 2 bases. The CDR3 spells CASSEPRGGAYNEQFF. CDR3 DNA sequence: TGTGCCAGCAGTGAACCCCGGGGAGGGGCCTACAATGAGCAGTTCTTC.

V gene TRBV6-5 combines with J gene TRBJ2-1, with 9 bases that match TRBD2. Germline loops: CDR1 MNHEY, CDR2 SVGAGI. J was trimmed by 7 bases and V by 2 bases; bases with no gene match: 6. The CDR3 consists of 15 residues. CDR3: CASSYAGGPTNEQFF. In DNA form, the CDR3 reads TGTGCCAGCAGTTACGCGGGAGGGCCTACGAATGAGCAGTTCTTC.

The gene calls are TRBV27 and TRBJ2-7; 9 positions agree with TRBD2. This CDR3 has 17 residues. V shed 5 bases and J 0 bases; nucleotides not matched to a gene: 11. Looked up from germline, CDR1 is MNHEY and CDR2 is SMNVEV (reference sequence). This CDR3 reads CASSKGVAGAYSYEQYF. The CDR3 nucleotides are TGTGCCAGCAGTAAAGGAGTAGCGGGAGCTTACTCCTACGAGCAGTACTTC.

The V gene is TRBV11-2, the J gene TRBJ2-1; TRBD2 aligns across 8 bases. The CDR3 extends over 13 amino acids. Germline lookup yields CDR1 SGHAT and CDR2 FQNNGV. Trimming took 8 bases from V and 9 from J; bases not matched to a gene: 9. CDR3 region: CASAGTREGEQFF. The CDR3 coding sequence is TGTGCCAGCGCGGGGACTAGAGAGGGTGAGCAGTTCTTC.

DNA of the CDR3: TGCGCCAGCAGCTTGAAAGGGGTAGACACTGAAGCTTTCTTT. Translating gives CASSLKGVDTEAFF. The rearrangement uses TRBV5-1 and TRBJ1-1, with D maybe TRBD1 (5 bases). CDR3 length: 14 amino acids. CDR1 is SGHRS, CDR2 YFSETQ, per germline. Trimming stripped 1 base from V and 3 bases from J, with 10 bases between. Full variable domain (rest looked up from reference TRBV5-1 and TRBJ1-1): KAGVTQTPRYLIKTRGQQVTLSCSPISGHRSVSWYQQTPGQGLQFLFEYFSETQRNKGNFPGRFSGRQFSNSRSEMNVSTLELGDSALYLCASSLKGVDTEAFFGQGTRLTVV.

The chain couples TRBV29-1 to TRBJ2-5; perhaps TRBD1 as D (6 bases). V gave up 1 base and J gave up 3 bases, with 9 bases separating them. The CDR3 totals 13 residues. Per germline, CDR1 SQVTM and CDR2 ANQGSEA. The CDR3 DNA reads TGCAGCGTTGAAGTGGCAGGGGAAGAGACCCAGTACTTC. It translates to CSVEVAGEETQYF.

The V call is TRBV21-1, the J call TRBJ2-7. TRBV21-1 has pseudogene status. The CDR3 covers 17 residues. The CDR3 nucleotides are TGTGCCAGCAGCAAAGAAAAGCCACGGACCCGTGACTACGAGCAGTACTTC. Its translation is CASSKEKPRTRDYEQYF.

The chain is built from TRBV5-1 and TRBJ2-7, with 8 bases identical to TRBD1. The germline gives CDR1 SGHRS, CDR2 YFSETQ. Unmatched junction bases numbered 6, after V lost 4 bases and J lost 3 bases. The CDR3 sequence is 14 residues long. The CDR3 sequence: CASSLTGTGYEQYF. DNA for the CDR3: TGCGCCAGCAGCCTCACCGGGACAGGCTACGAGCAGTACTTC.

V and J are TRBV30 and TRBJ2-1; 11 nucleotides align to TRBD2. This CDR3 comprises 15 residues. The germline gives CDR1 GTSNPN, CDR2 SVGIG (reference sequence). With V trimmed by 0 bases and J by 9 bases, 7 bases remained unmatched. The CDR3 DNA reads TGTGCCTGGAGTGTGGGTCTAGCGGGAGGTTTTGAGCAGTTCTTC. This translates into CAWSVGLAGGFEQFF.

This clone was seen only a few times. The rearrangement uses TRBV4-3 and TRBJ1-4, with a weak D call TRBD1 (5 bases). Trimming pared 0 bases from V and 12 bases from J, leaving 20 bases between. The CDR3 is made up of 16 amino acids. Germline CDR1 reads LGHNA; CDR2 reads YSLEER. CDR3 nucleotide sequence: TGCGCCAGCAGCCAAGATGGCTCGGGGGGTATGAGGGAACTGTTTTTT. Its translation: CASSQDGSGGMRELFF.

J is TRBJ1-1 and V is TRBV2; D is unresolved. V was trimmed by 5 bases and J by 0 bases, leaving 16 bases between them. Germline V gene data show CDR1 as SNHLY and CDR2 as FYNNEI. The CDR3 runs 16 residues. CDR3 nucleotide sequence: TGTGCCAGCAGTTGGGCAGGCCTGATGATGAACACTGAAGCTTTCTTT. Translation: CASSWAGLMMNTEAFF. The full variable domain, rest sourced from reference TRBV2 and TRBJ1-1, is EPEVTQTPSHQVTQMGQEVILRCVPISNHLYFYWYRQILGQKVEFLVSFYNNEISEKSEIFDDQFSVERPDGSNFTLKIRSTKLEDSAMYFCASSWAGLMMNTEAFFGQGTRLTVV.

The V and J genes are TRBV29-1 and TRBJ2-3; the D gene is possibly TRBD2 (5 bases). Germline CDR1 is SQVTM and CDR2 is ANQGSEA. The length of the CDR3 is 13 residues. With 8 bases removed from V and 1 base from J, the gap between germline ends came to 13 bases. The CDR3 spells CSPRVSGTDTQYF. The CDR3 coding sequence is TGCAGCCCCCGGGTTAGCGGCACAGATACGCAGTATTTT.

The chain carries TRBV7-8 and TRBJ1-2; no clear D gene. The CDR3 extends over 14 amino acids. The V gene's germline CDR1 is SGHVS and CDR2 FQNEAQ. With 0 bases removed from V and 2 bases from J, the gap between germline ends came to 7 bases. The DNA of the CDR3 is TGTGCCAGCAGCTTAGCGCTGGCCAACTATGGCTACACCTTC. It is translated as CASSLALANYGYTF.

The chain uses TRBV5-1 and TRBJ1-2; D ambiguous. Trimming took off 4 bases at V and 4 bases at J, with 11 bases between the two ends. Germline V gene data show CDR1 as SGHRS and CDR2 as YFSETQ. This CDR3 has 13 residues. The CDR3: CASSLEGSYGYTF. The CDR3 DNA is TGCGCCAGCAGCCTGGAAGGGTCCTATGGCTACACCTTC. Full variable domain (missing parts from reference TRBV5-1 and TRBJ1-2): KAGVTQTPRYLIKTRGQQVTLSCSPISGHRSVSWYQQTPGQGLQFLFEYFSETQRNKGNFPGRFSGRQFSNSRSEMNVSTLELGDSALYLCASSLEGSYGYTFGSGTRLTVV.

The genes are TRBV5-1 and TRBJ2-3; 12 nucleotides align to TRBD1. The CDR3 covers 16 residues. Germline CDR1 is SGHRS and CDR2 is YFSETQ. V dropped 0 bases and J dropped 4; count of bases not matched to a gene: 3. CDR3 nucleotide sequence: TGCGCCAGCAGCTTGGGGGACAGGGGGCGAGCAGATACGCAGTATTTT. Its protein is CASSLGDRGRADTQYF.

CDR3 protein: CASKRDDYGYTF. In DNA form, the CDR3 reads TGTGCCAGCAAGAGGGATGACTATGGCTACACCTTC. This chain uses TRBV11-2 with TRBJ1-2; unclear D gene. The CDR3 has 12 amino acids. Trimming removed 7 bases from V and 3 bases from J, with 9 bases in between. The V gene's germline CDR1 is SGHAT and CDR2 FQNNGV. The whole variable domain, remainder taken from reference TRBV11-2 and TRBJ1-2, is EAGVAQSPRYKIIEKRQSVAFWCNPISGHATLYWYQQILGQGPKLLIQFQNNGVVDDSQLPKDRFSAERLKGVDSTLKIQPAKLEDSAVYLCASKRDDYGYTFGSGTRLTVV.

This clone was seen a few times. At the DNA level, this CDR3 is encoded by other sequences in the same sample as well. The V and J genes are TRBV29-1 and TRBJ1-1; no clear D. Germline V gene lookup returns CDR1 SQVTM and CDR2 ANQGSEA. Trimming took off 6 bases at V and 2 bases at J, with 4 bases between the two ends. The CDR3 spans 10 residues. CDR3 sequence: CSVANTEAFF. CDR3 in DNA: TGCAGCGTGGCAAACACTGAAGCTTTCTTT.